This T cell receptor (beta chain) was found in a study of shared clonotypes between healthy human individuals. General study results and limits: When compared with the clonotypes that were shared by all four sorted-subset donors, the non-shared clonotypes turned out to have lower generation probabilities. A handful of donors held about 5% of naive CD4 clonotypes in common.

As to this clone: Its antigen is unknown.

Only in-frame clones appear in the TCRdb table, and some are missing; sequencing was by immunoSEQ multiplex PCR. This sample has 600,000 to 750,000 clones, with 80% to 95% found just once. The ends were cut back, 0 bases at V and 2 bases at J, with 3 bases in the middle. CDR3 length: 12 residues. Germline V gives CDR1 SGHNT, CDR2 YYREEE (reference sequence). The sequencing sample was made of memory CD8+ T cells from PBMCs. The subset: CD45RO+ cells pooled with CCR7-negative TemRA cells. The TCR was taken from a man in his late teens or twenties in good health. Some clones in this sample may be carry-over from other donors' samples. The chain couples TRBV5-4 to TRBJ2-7; D unclear. The CDR3 here is CASSLAPYEQYF. The CDR3 DNA sequence: TGTGCCAGCAGCTTGGCTCCCTACGAGCAGTACTTC.